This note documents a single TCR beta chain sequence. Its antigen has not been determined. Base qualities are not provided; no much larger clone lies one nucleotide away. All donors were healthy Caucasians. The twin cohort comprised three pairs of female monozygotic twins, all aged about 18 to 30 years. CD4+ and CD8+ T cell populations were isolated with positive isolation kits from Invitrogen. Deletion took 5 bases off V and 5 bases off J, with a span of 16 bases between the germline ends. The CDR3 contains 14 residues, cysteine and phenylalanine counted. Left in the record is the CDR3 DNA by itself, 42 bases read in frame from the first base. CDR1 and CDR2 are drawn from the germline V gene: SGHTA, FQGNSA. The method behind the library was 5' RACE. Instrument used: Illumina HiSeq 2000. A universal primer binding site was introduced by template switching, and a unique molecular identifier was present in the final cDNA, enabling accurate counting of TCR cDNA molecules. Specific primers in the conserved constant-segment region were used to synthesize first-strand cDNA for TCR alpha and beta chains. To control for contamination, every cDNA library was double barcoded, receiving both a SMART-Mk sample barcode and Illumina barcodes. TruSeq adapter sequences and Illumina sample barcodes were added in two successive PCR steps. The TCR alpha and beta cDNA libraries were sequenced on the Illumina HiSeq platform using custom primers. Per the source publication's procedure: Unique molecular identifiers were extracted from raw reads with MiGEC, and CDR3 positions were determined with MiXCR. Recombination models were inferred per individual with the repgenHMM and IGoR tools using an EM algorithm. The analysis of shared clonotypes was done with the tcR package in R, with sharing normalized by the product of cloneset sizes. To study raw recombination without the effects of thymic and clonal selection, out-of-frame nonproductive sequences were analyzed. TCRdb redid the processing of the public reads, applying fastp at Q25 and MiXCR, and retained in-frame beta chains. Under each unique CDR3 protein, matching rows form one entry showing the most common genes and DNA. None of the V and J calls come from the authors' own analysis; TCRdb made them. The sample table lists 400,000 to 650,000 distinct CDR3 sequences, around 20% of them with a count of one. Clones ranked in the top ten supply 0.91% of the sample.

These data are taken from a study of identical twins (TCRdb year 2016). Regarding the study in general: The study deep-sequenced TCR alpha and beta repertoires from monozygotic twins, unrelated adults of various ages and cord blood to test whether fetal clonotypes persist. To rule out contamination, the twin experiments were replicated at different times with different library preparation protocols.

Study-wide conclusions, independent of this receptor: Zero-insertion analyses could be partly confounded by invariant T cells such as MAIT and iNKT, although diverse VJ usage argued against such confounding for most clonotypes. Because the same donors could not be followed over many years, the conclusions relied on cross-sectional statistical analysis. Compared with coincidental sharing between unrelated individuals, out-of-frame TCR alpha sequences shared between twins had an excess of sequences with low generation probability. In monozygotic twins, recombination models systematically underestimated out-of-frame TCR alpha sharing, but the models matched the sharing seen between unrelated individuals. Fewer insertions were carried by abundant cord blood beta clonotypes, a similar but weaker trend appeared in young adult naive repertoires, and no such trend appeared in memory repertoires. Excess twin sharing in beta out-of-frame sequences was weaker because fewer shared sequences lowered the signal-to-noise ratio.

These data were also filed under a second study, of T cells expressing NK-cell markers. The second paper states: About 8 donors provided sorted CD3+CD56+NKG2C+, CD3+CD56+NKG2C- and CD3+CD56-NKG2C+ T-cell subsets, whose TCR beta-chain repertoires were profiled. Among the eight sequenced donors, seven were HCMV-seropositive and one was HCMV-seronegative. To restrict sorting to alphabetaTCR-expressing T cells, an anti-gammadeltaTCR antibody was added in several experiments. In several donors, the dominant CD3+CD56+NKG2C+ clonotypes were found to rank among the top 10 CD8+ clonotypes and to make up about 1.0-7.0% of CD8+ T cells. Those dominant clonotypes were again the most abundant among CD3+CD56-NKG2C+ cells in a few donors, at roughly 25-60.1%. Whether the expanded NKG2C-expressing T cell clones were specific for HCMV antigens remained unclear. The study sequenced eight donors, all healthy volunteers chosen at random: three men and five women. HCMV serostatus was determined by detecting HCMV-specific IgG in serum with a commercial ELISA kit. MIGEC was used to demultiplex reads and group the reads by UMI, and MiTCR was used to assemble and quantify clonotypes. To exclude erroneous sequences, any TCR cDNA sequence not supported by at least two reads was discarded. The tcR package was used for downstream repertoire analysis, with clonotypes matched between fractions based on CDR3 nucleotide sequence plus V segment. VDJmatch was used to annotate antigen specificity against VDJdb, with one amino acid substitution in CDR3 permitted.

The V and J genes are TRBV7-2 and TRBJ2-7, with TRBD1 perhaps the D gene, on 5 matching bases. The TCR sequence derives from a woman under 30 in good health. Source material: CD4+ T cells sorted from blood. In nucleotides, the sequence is TGTGCCAGCAGCCCGCAGGGTAGGGCCAACGAGCAGTACTTC. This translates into CASSPQGRANEQYF.